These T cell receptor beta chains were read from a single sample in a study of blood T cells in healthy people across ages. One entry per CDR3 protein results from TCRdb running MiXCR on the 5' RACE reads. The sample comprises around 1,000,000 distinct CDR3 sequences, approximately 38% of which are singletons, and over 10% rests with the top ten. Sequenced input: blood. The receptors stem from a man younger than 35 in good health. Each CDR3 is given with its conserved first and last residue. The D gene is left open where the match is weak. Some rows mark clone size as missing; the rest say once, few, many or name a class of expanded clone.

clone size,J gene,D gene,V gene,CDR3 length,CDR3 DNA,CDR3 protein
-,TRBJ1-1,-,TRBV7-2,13,TGTGCCAGCAGCGCAGACAGTCTCACTGAAGCTTTCTTT,CASSADSLTEAFF
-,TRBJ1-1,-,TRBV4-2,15,TGTGCCAGCAGCCAAGATCAGGGATTACGGATTGAAGCTTTCTTT,CASSQDQGLRIEAFF
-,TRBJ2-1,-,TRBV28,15,TGTGCCAGCAGCCCGACAGTGGGAATTTTGAATGAGCAGTTCTTC,CASSPTVGILNEQFF
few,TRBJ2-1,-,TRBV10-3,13,TGTGCCATCAGTGAGACCCCAAAGGATGAGCAGTTCTTC,CAISETPKDEQFF
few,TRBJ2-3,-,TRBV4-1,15,TGCGCCAGCAGCCAAGAGAGTGGAGTGTCGGATACGCAGTATTTT,CASSQESGVSDTQYF
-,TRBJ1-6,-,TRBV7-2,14,TGTGCCAGCGCCTTTGATTTCGGCGGTACGGCCCTCCACTTT,CASAFDFGGTALHF
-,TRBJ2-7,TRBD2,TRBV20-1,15,TGCAGTGCTCCTGAGGGCGGGAGCTCCTACAATGAGCAGTACTTC,CSAPEGGSSYNEQYF
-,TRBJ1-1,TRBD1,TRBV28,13,TGTGCCAGCAGTTTTCGCCAGGGGGGTGAAGCTTTCTTT,CASSFRQGGEAFF
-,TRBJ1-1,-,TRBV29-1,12,TGCAGCGTTCCCCAGGGGAACACTGAAGCTTTCTTT,CSVPQGNTEAFF
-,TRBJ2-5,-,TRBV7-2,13,TGTGCCAGCAGCTTACCTTCATACAATGAGCAGTACTTC,CASSLPSYNEQYF
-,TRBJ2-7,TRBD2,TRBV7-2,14,TGTGCCAGCAGCGTACAGGGGACTAGCAATGAGCAGTACTTC,CASSVQGTSNEQYF
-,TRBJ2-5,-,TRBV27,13,TGTGCCAGCAGTCCCTCACTCGGGGGTGAGCAGTACTTC,CASSPSLGGEQYF
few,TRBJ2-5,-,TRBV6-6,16,TGTGCCAGCAGCCCCCTCACGGGGAGGTACCAAGAGACCCAGTACTTC,CASSPLTGRYQETQYF
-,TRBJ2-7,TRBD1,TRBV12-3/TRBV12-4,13,TGTGCCAGCAGCCCGGGACAGAATGACGAGCAGTACTTC,CASSPGQNDEQYF
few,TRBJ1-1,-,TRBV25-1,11,TGTGGCACAGGGTCCGGCACTGAAGCTTTCTTT,CGTGSGTEAFF
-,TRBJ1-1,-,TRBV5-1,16,TGCGCCAGCAGCTCCCTTCCAGGTCCTGTCCGGACTGAAGCTTTCTTT,CASSSLPGPVRTEAFF
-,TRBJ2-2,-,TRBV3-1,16,TGTGCCAGCAGCCAAGATTCCACAGCGAACACCGGGGAGCTGTTTTTT,CASSQDSTANTGELFF
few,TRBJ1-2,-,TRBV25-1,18,TGTGCCAGCAGTGAATATAGGGCCAAGGGCTGGGACCTCTATGGCTACACCTTC,CASSEYRAKGWDLYGYTF
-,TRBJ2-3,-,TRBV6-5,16,TGTGCCAGCAGTCTGTCCGTAGGGGGGAGCACAGATACGCAGTATTTT,CASSLSVGGSTDTQYF
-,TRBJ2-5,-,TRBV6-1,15,TGTGCCAGCAGTGAAGGACAGTCCGGAGCGGAGACCCAGTACTTC,CASSEGQSGAETQYF
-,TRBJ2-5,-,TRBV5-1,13,TGCGCCAGCAGCCGAATGTGGGAAGATGAGCAGTACTTC,CASSRMWEDEQYF
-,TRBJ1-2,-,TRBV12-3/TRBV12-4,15,TGTGCCAGCAGTTTATCGCAGGGAGGGCGGTATGGCTACACCTTC,CASSLSQGGRYGYTF
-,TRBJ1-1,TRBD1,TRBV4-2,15,TGTGCCAGCAGTCTCCCGGACAGGGATGATACTGAAGCTTTCTTT,CASSLPDRDDTEAFF
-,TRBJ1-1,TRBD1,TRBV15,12,TGTGCCACCAGCGGGACAGGGACGGAAGCTTTCTTT,CATSGTGTEAFF
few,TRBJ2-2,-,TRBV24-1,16,TGTGCCACCAGTGATTTATTGGGAGCGGACACCGGGGAGCTGTTTTTT,CATSDLLGADTGELFF
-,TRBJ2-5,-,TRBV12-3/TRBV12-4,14,TGTGCCAGCAGTCCTCAAAATCCCCGAGAGACCCAGTACTTC,CASSPQNPRETQYF
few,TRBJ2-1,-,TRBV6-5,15,TGTGCCAGCAGTTTTAGACGGGACACATACAATGAGCAGTTCTTC,CASSFRRDTYNEQFF
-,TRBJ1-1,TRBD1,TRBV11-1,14,TGTGCCAGCAGCTTGACAGGGGTAGTCGCTGAAGCTTTCTTT,CASSLTGVVAEAFF
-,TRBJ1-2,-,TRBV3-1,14,TGTGCCAGCAGCCACGATGGATCAGGCTATGGCTACACCTTC,CASSHDGSGYGYTF
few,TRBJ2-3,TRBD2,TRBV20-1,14,TGCAGTGCCGACGTGGGGGGGGGGACAGATACGCAGTATTTT,CSADVGGGTDTQYF
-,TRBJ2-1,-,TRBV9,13,TGTGCCAGCAGCGCCATCCCTCGGAATGAGCAGTTCTTC,CASSAIPRNEQFF
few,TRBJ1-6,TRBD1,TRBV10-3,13,TGTGCCACGGGGGGACAGGGCTTTTCACCCCTCCACTTT,CATGGQGFSPLHF
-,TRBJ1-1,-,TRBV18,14,TGTGCCAGCTCAACCAGGGGACCAGAAGCTGAAGCTTTCTTT,CASSTRGPEAEAFF
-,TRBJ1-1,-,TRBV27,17,TGTGCCAGCAGTCGATTAATTGGGGCAGCCATTAACACTGAAGCTTTCTTT,CASSRLIGAAINTEAFF
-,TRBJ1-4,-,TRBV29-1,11,TGCAGCGTTCGTGCAGGGGCGGAACTGTTTTTT,CSVRAGAELFF
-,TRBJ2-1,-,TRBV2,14,TGTGCCAGCAGCCTACTTGGTGGCTACAATGAGCAGTTCTTC,CASSLLGGYNEQFF
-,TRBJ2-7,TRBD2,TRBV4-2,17,TGTGCCAGCAGCCAAGATCCCCTAGCGGGGTCCCCCTACGAGCAGTACTTC,CASSQDPLAGSPYEQYF
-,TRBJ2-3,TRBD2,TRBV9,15,TGTGCCAGCACCCTGGGACTAGCGGGTTCAGATACGCAGTATTTT,CASTLGLAGSDTQYF
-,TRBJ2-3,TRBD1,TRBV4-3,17,TGCGCCAGCAGCCAAGGTAGACAGGGGGATGGCACAGATACGCAGTATTTT,CASSQGRQGDGTDTQYF
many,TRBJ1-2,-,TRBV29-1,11,TGCAGCGTTGAAAACAGCTATGGCTACACCTTC,CSVENSYGYTF
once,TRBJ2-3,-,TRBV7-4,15,TGTGCCAGCAGCTTAATTCCGTGGGGCATTAATACGCAGTATTTT,CASSLIPWGINTQYF
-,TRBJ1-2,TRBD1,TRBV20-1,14,TGCAGTGCTCCAGTTTCGGACAGGGGAGGAGGCTACACCTTC,CSAPVSDRGGGYTF